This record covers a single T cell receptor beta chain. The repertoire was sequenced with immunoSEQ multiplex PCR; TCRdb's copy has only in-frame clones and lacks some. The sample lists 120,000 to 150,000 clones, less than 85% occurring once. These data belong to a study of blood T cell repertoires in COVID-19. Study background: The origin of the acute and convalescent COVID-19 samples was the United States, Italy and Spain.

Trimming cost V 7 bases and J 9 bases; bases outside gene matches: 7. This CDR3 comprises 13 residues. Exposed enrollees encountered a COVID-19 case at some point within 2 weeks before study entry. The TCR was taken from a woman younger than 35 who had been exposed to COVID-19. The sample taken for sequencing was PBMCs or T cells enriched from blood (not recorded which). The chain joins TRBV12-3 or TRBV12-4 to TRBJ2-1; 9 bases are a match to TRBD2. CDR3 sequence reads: CASTQREVGEQFF. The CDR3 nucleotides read TGTGCCAGCACCCAGCGGGAGGTGGGTGAGCAGTTCTTC.